The clone carrying this TCR beta chain came up a few times. The antigen is undetermined. The data were obtained in a study of beta chain features in type 1 diabetes. Isolation of CD4+ naive, central memory, regulatory and stem cell-like memory cells was achieved by sorting via CD45RO/CCR7/CD25/CD127/CD95/CD27. Findings and caveats of the study: Among all four CD4+ subsets, Type 1 diabetes patients had TCRB CDR3s that were moderately but significantly shorter. Sequencing used cDNA, and cells with high TCR expression could therefore be over-represented.

Sequenced material consisted of expressed TCRB transcripts (all of the isolated RNA was reverse transcribed). Sequencing was performed with immunoSEQ multiplex PCR; in TCRdb, only in-frame clones are kept and a portion is missing. The table has tens of thousands of clones, about 58% seen once. V was cut by 5 bases and J by 0 bases, with 18 bases left in between. Germline CDR1 SGHTA, CDR2 FQGNSA. The CDR3 sequence is 17 residues long. The chain combines TRBV7-2 with TRBJ2-3; tentative D call: TRBD1 (5 bases). Sequenced material: stem cell memory CD4+ T cells from blood. This receptor was identified in a man younger than 35 with type 1 diabetes. CDR3 nucleotides: TGTGCCAGCAGCCGTACAGGAAAGACAGCTAGCACAGATACGCAGTATTTT. The encoded protein is CASSRTGKTASTDTQYF.